These T cell receptor beta chains were read from a single sample in a study of cytomegalovirus exposure and HLA in healthy donors. Profiling relied on immunoSEQ multiplex PCR, and the TCRdb table lists in-frame clones only, not all of them. The sample consists of a few hundred thousand clones, around 81% of them appearing once. The specimen sequenced was PBMCs. These receptor sequences come from a woman between 45 and 65 years old in good health and CMV-seropositive. Each CDR3 is given with its conserved first and last residue. The order of the fields is J gene, CDR3 length, V gene, CDR3 protein.

>TRBJ1-4|17|TRBV7-9
CASSPLPGGRMGEKLFF
>TRBJ2-3|16|TRBV7-9
CASSLYSGLATDTQYF
>TRBJ2-1|16|TRBV7-8
CASSPDYRGGSNEQFF
>TRBJ2-1|15|TRBV7-8
CASSSSRRGSNEQFF
>TRBJ1-4|16|TRBV28
CASSFGVVALAEKLFF
>TRBJ2-7|15|TRBV4-3
CASRPTRTGGYEQYF
>TRBJ2-3|13|TRBV6-1
CASSDTGGDTQYF
>TRBJ1-1|11|TRBV28
CASSLIAQAFF
>TRBJ2-3|16|TRBV6-5
CASSYGTSASTDTQYF
>TRBJ2-1|14|TRBV30
CAWSVGWRPNEQFF
>TRBJ2-1|15|TRBV11-2
CASSLGTGRLDEQFF
>TRBJ2-7|14|TRBV2
CASSDSQGPYEQYF
>TRBJ2-1|14|TRBV7-7
CASSAIGGLDEQFF
>TRBJ2-6|16|TRBV10-3
CASMQAGGLGANVLTF
>TRBJ1-1|14|TRBV6-1
CASKPGGQPGKAFF
>TRBJ1-1|13|TRBV4-1
CASRGAANTEAFF
>TRBJ2-5|15|TRBV7-3
CASSLSSLPVETQYF
>TRBJ1-1|13|TRBV19
CASTSGRNTEAFF
>TRBJ1-5|14|TRBV6-5
CASQGGGAGQPQHF
>TRBJ2-1|13|TRBV5-4
CASSLEPRGEQFF
>TRBJ2-7|12|TRBV30
CAWSVQGDEQYF
>TRBJ2-5|15|TRBV6-1
CASSEMASGGFYQYF
>TRBJ2-7|15|TRBV2
CASRALGQGPYEQYF
>TRBJ1-3|16|TRBV6-6
CASSRTGLTSGNTIYF
>TRBJ2-5|15|TRBV4-2
CATSSLGTGQETQYF
>TRBJ2-1|15|TRBV18
CASSLTSGVINEQFF
>TRBJ2-2|16|TRBV7-9
CASSSRLAGNTGELFF
>TRBJ2-2|14|TRBV27
CASSFIAGTGELFF
>TRBJ2-7|16|TRBV6-1
CASSESNSGGPYEQYF
>TRBJ1-1|12|TRBV27
CASSLWGQGEFF